The 17 T cell receptor beta chains below all came from one sample that was sequenced in a study of radiotherapy plus CTLA-4 blockade in lung cancer. This table comes from immunoSEQ multiplex PCR, and its TCRdb copy is limited to in-frame clones, with some not included. This table holds some 77,000 clones, 70% to 90% found once. The sequencing used peripheral blood, collected from a patient treated with radiotherapy plus ipilimumab. The origin of the receptors is a human donor with non-small cell lung cancer who had a partial response to radiotherapy plus ipilimumab.

The chain employs TRBV5-1 and TRBJ2-7, with D perhaps matching TRBD2 (6 bases). Germline CDR1 is SGHRS and CDR2 is YFSETQ. The CDR3 consists of 15 residues. V lost 4 bases and J lost 3, with 17 bases in between. The CDR3 loop reads CASSPTGRGYYEQYF. CDR3 bases: TGCGCCAGCAGCCCCACGGGGCGGGGCTACTACGAGCAGTACTTC.

J is TRBJ1-2 and V is TRBV15; D is ambiguous. V lost 0 bases and J 6 bases, leaving 14 bases between the germline ends. The CDR3 sequence is 15 residues long. CDR1 is LNHNV and CDR2 is YYDKDF in the germline V gene (reference sequence). The CDR3 spells CATSRDWGGPHGYTF. In DNA form, the CDR3 reads TGTGCCACCAGCAGAGATTGGGGAGGGCCTCATGGCTACACCTTC.

Here the CDR3 DNA reads TGTGCCAGCAGTTACCAGCGAAACGCTAATGAAAAACTGTTTTTT. It translates to CASSYQRNANEKLFF. V is TRBV2 and J is TRBJ1-4; D unclear. The V end was cut by 5 bases, the J end by 3 bases, with 13 bases between. Germline values: CDR1 SNHLY, CDR2 FYNNEI. The CDR3 has 15 residues. Using reference TRBV2 and TRBJ1-4 for the parts outside the CDR3, the full variable domain is EPEVTQTPSHQVTQMGQEVILRCVPISNHLYFYWYRQILGQKVEFLVSFYNNEISEKSEIFDDQFSVERPDGSNFTLKIRSTKLEDSAMYFCASSYQRNANEKLFFGSGTQLSVL.

This chain connects TRBV19 to TRBJ2-7; TRBD1 matches 9 bases. Germline V gene lookup returns CDR1 LNHDA and CDR2 SQIVND (reference sequence). CDR3 length equals 15 residues. The V segment lost 0 bases and the J segment 2 bases; nucleotides outside the gene matches: 2. The CDR3 coding sequence is TGTGCCAGTAGTATAGATCGACAGGGGGCCTACGAGCAGTACTTC. It codes for CASSIDRQGAYEQYF.

CDR3 in DNA: TGCGCCAGCAGTGCAACAGATGGACTAGTCGGCGAGCAGTACTTC. Protein product: CASSATDGLVGEQYF. This chain joins TRBV10-2 and TRBJ2-7; 7 nucleotides agree with TRBD2. CDR3 size: 15 residues. The germline V gene encodes CDR1 WSHSY and CDR2 SAAADI. The V gene end was trimmed by 4 bases and the J gene end by 6 bases; junction bases not matched to a gene: 12.

J is TRBJ2-4 and V is TRBV28; D is uncertain. From germline, CDR1 is MDHEN and CDR2 SYDVKM. This CDR3 has 12 residues. Trimming left V 10 bases short and J 2 bases short, with 9 bases between. In DNA form, the CDR3 reads TGTGCCATACAGCAAACCAAAAACATTCAGTACTTC. It is translated as CAIQQTKNIQYF. Full variable domain (outside the CDR3, taken from reference TRBV28 and TRBJ2-4): DVKVTQSSRYLVKRTGEKVFLECVQDMDHENMFWYRQDPGLGLRLIYFSYDVKMKEKGDIPEGYSVSREKKERFSLILESASTNQTSMYLCAIQQTKNIQYFGAGTRLSVL.

The V call is TRBV5-5, the J call TRBJ1-2; tentatively, D is TRBD1 (5 bases). Germline CDR1 is SGHKS and CDR2 is YYEKEE (reference sequence). There are 15 residues in the CDR3. Trimming left V 0 bases short and J 4 bases short, with 13 bases between. CDR3 coding DNA: TGTGCCAGCAGCTTGGCAGGGCAGGGATCCTATGGCTACACCTTC. Translation gives CASSLAGQGSYGYTF.

This sequence joins TRBV4-1 and TRBJ1-1; D perhaps matches TRBD1 (5 bases). Trimming left V 0 bases short and J 5 bases short, with 16 bases between. Germline CDR1 reads MGHRA; CDR2 reads YSYEKL. The CDR3 runs 16 residues. For the CDR3, the DNA is TGCGCCAGCAGCCAAGAAAAGAGGCAGGGTAGGACTGAAGCTTTCTTT. Amino acid sequence: CASSQEKRQGRTEAFF.

Details on this clone: One end of the junction does not line up with germline, which may come from a read error. The chain is built from TRBV29-1 and TRBJ2-5; 10 bases line up with TRBD1. This CDR3 has 12 residues. CDR1 is SQVTM, CDR2 ANQGSEA, per germline. The DNA for the CDR3 is TGCAGCCACGACAGGGGGCAAGGGACCCAGTACTTC. It translates to CSHDRGQGTQYF.

This chain links TRBV30 with TRBJ1-2; D is undetermined. Trimming stripped 3 bases from V and 4 bases from J, with 15 bases between. From germline, CDR1 is GTSNPN and CDR2 SVGIG (reference sequence). CDR3 length: 14 residues. Written as DNA, the CDR3 is TGTGCCTGGAGCCTTAAGGACTCTCGCTATGGCTACACCTTC. Translating gives CAWSLKDSRYGYTF.

The V gene is TRBV7-2, the J gene TRBJ2-3, with D possibly being TRBD1 (6 bases). The CDR3 runs 15 residues. V lost 3 bases and J lost 0, with 10 bases in between. The germline V gene encodes CDR1 SGHTA and CDR2 FQGNSA. The CDR3 reads CASSLTGPSTDTQYF. The CDR3 nucleotides read TGTGCCAGCAGCTTGACAGGACCAAGCACAGATACGCAGTATTTT. The full variable domain, its missing parts supplied by reference TRBV7-2 and TRBJ2-3, is GAGVSQSPSNKVTEKGKDVELRCDPISGHTALYWYRQSLGQGLEFLIYFQGNSAPDKSGLPSDRFSAERTGGSVSTLTIQRTQQEDSAVYLCASSLTGPSTDTQYFGPGTRLTVL.

In its sample, this clone was seen once. The chain combines TRBV6-6 with TRBJ2-4; the D gene is possibly TRBD2 (6 bases). CDR1 is MNHNY and CDR2 is SVGAGI in the germline V gene (reference sequence). The CDR3 covers 12 residues. Trimming left V 2 bases short and J 12 bases short, with 11 bases between. The CDR3 nucleotides read TGTGCCAGCAGTTACGGGGGGAGCTATCAGTACTTC. Its protein product is CASSYGGSYQYF.

This clone was counted once. V is TRBV6-5 and J is TRBJ1-3; the D gene is possibly TRBD1 (5 bases). Trimming pared 5 bases from V and 4 bases from J, leaving 9 bases between. The CDR3 runs to 13 residues. Per germline, CDR1 MNHEY and CDR2 SVGAGI. The CDR3 spells CASSPRQGNTIYF. In DNA form, the CDR3 reads TGTGCCAGCAGTCCAAGACAGGGAAACACCATATATTTT.

The V gene is TRBV18, the J gene TRBJ1-2, with 10 bases identical to TRBD1. The CDR3 spans 15 residues. The junction had 6 bases not matched to a gene; V was cut back by 3 bases and J by 5 bases. Germline values: CDR1 KGHSH, CDR2 LQKENI. The CDR3 DNA is TGTGCCAGCTCACCCGGGACAGGGGTAGAATATGGCTACACCTTC. This translates into CASSPGTGVEYGYTF.

The chain recombines TRBV18 with TRBJ1-1, with D possibly TRBD1 on 5 matching bases. Germline lookup yields CDR1 KGHSH and CDR2 LQKENI. This CDR3 has 15 amino acids. V was shortened by 5 bases and J by 8 bases, with 21 bases between the two germline ends. CDR3 DNA sequence: TGTGCCAGCTCATCCACAGGTAACCGATTCTCGGAAGCTTTCTTT. Protein: CASSSTGNRFSEAFF.

V usage is TRBV6-1 and J usage is TRBJ1-2; D possibly corresponds to TRBD1 (5 bases). Trimming shortened V by 6 bases and J by 7 bases, and 12 bases separated the two germline ends. The CDR3 extends over 12 amino acids. Germline CDR1 MNHNS, CDR2 SASEGT. CDR3 nucleotide sequence: TGTGCCAGCAGGGGGCAGGGCTTTGGCTACACCTTC. It is translated as CASRGQGFGYTF.

The V and J genes are TRBV19 and TRBJ1-4, with 9 bases fitting TRBD1. Germline loops: CDR1 LNHDA, CDR2 SQIVND (reference sequence). The CDR3 has 16 residues. Unmatched junction bases numbered 11, after V lost 7 bases and J lost 5 bases. The CDR3 bases are TGTGCCAGTACCCAAAGAATGACAGGGGGAAATGAAAAACTGTTTTTT. This encodes CASTQRMTGGNEKLFF. Complete variable domain (other parts from reference TRBV19 and TRBJ1-4): DGGITQSPKYLFRKEGQNVTLSCEQNLNHDAMYWYRQDPGQGLRLIYYSQIVNDFQKGDIAEGYSVSREKKESFPLTVTSAQKNPTAFYLCASTQRMTGGNEKLFFGSGTQLSVL.